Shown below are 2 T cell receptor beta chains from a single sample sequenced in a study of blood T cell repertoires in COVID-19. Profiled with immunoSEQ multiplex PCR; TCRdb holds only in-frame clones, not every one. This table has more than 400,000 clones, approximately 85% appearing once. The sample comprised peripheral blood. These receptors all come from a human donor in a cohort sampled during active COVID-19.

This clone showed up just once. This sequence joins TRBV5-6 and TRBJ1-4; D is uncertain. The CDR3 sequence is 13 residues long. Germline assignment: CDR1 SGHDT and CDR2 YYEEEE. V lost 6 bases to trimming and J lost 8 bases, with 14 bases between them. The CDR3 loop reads CASNPRGGEKLFF. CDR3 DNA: TGTGCCAGCAACCCGCGGGGAGGCGAAAAACTGTTTTTT.

The CDR3 DNA reads TGTGCCAGCAGCGGGGGGAGGTATGGCTACACCTTC. It codes for CASSGGRYGYTF. The rearrangement links TRBV3-1 (or the pseudogene TRBV3-2) to TRBJ1-2; perhaps TRBD1 as D (5 bases). Germline V gene lookup returns CDR1 LGHDT and CDR2 YNNKEL (reference sequence). This CDR3 spans 12 amino acids. V was shortened by 5 bases and J by 5 bases, with 9 bases between the two germline ends.